Each of the 18 T cell receptor beta chains below was sequenced from the same sample in a study of PD-L1 blockade in urothelial cancer. Time point here: peripheral blood 6 weeks after treatment start. Method: immunoSEQ multiplex PCR; TCRdb's copy keeps in-frame clones and lacks some. This sample carries nearly 50,000 clones, approximately 81% of them seen once, and the ten largest clones take 8.8%. The specimen comprised PBMCs, sampled around atezolizumab (anti-PD-L1) treatment. Receptor source: a man between 65 and 80 years old with urothelial cancer.

The chain joins TRBV5-1 to TRBJ2-7, with 9 bases lining up with TRBD2. Germline lookup yields CDR1 SGHRS and CDR2 YFSETQ. V lost 0 bases, J lost 2 bases, and 3 bases stayed unmatched. There are 15 residues in the CDR3. The DNA for the CDR3 is TGCGCCAGCAGCTTGGCGGCGGGAGGGCCCTACGAGCAGTACTTC. It codes for CASSLAAGGPYEQYF.

The chain combines TRBV28 with TRBJ1-3; perhaps TRBD1 as D (6 bases). This CDR3 region has 16 residues. Trimming left V 5 bases short and J 0 bases short, with 14 bases between. The germline V gene has CDR1 MDHEN and CDR2 SYDVKM. The CDR3 is CASSPPRQVSGNTIYF. The CDR3 DNA is TGTGCCAGCAGTCCACCCCGACAGGTCTCTGGAAACACCATATATTTT.

V usage is TRBV5-1 and J usage is TRBJ2-7, with TRBD2 matching over 14 bases. Germline values: CDR1 SGHRS, CDR2 YFSETQ. Losses at the gene ends were 6 bases for V and 5 bases for J; bases not matched to a gene: 4. This CDR3 is 14 amino acids long. The CDR3 DNA reads TGCGCCAGCAAGACTAGCGGGAGGGCCGACGAGCAGTACTTC. This sequence encodes CASKTSGRADEQYF.

This rearrangement joins TRBV9 to TRBJ2-1, with D perhaps TRBD2 (5 bases). This CDR3 has 14 amino acids. Germline-derived CDR1 and CDR2 are SGDLS and YYNGEE. V was pared by 0 bases and J by 7 bases, with 11 bases between. This chain's CDR3 is CASSVAGYWNEQFF. In nucleotides, the CDR3 is TGTGCCAGCAGCGTAGCGGGATACTGGAATGAGCAGTTCTTC.

The CDR3 loop reads CASTLAGQETQYF. CDR3 in DNA: TGTGCCAGCACCCTAGCGGGACAAGAGACCCAGTACTTC. The chain is built from TRBV6-1 and TRBJ2-5, with 9 nucleotides matching TRBD2. V shed 7 bases, J shed 2 bases, and the junction held 2 bases outside the gene matches. CDR1 and CDR2 (germline): MNHNS, SASEGT. The CDR3 is made up of 13 amino acids.

V is TRBV19 and J is TRBJ2-7, with TRBD2 matching over 12 bases. V was pared by 6 bases and J by 2 bases, with 8 bases of the junction left unmatched. The CDR3 length is 16 residues. Germline CDR1 reads LNHDA; CDR2 reads SQIVND (reference sequence). CDR3 region: CASRRRASGRAYEQYF. CDR3 DNA: TGTGCCAGTAGGCGGCGGGCTAGCGGGAGGGCCTACGAGCAGTACTTC. Filled out from reference TRBV19 and TRBJ2-7, the complete variable domain reads DGGITQSPKYLFRKEGQNVTLSCEQNLNHDAMYWYRQDPGQGLRLIYYSQIVNDFQKGDIAEGYSVSREKKESFPLTVTSAQKNPTAFYLCASRRRASGRAYEQYFGPGTRLTVT.

DNA for the CDR3: TGTGCCAGCAGTTTACGGGGAAGCAATCAGCCCCAGCATTTT. Protein product: CASSLRGSNQPQHF. The rearrangement joins TRBV6-5 to TRBJ1-5; D is undetermined. The CDR3 covers 14 residues. Germline CDR1 and CDR2: MNHEY and SVGAGI. V lost 4 bases to trimming and J lost 1 base, with 8 bases between them.

V usage is TRBV5-4 and J usage is TRBJ2-7, with 7 positions matching TRBD2. The CDR3 length is 15 residues. V lost 4 bases and J lost 6; bases outside the gene matches: 13. Looked up from germline, CDR1 is SGHNT and CDR2 is YYREEE (reference sequence). The CDR3 loop is CASSLGLGSETEQYF. In DNA form, the CDR3 reads TGTGCCAGCAGCCTAGGACTAGGATCGGAGACCGAGCAGTACTTC.

The chain joins TRBV7-9 to TRBJ1-1; a weak D match, TRBD1 (5 bases). The CDR3 has 13 residues. The germline V gene has CDR1 SEHNR and CDR2 FQNEAQ (reference sequence). V lost 4 bases and J 3 bases, leaving 9 bases between the germline ends. The CDR3 bases are TGTGCCAGCAGCTGGACGGGGGACACTGAAGCTTTCTTT. It yields the protein CASSWTGDTEAFF.

The chain joins TRBV19 to TRBJ1-5; D perhaps matches TRBD1 (6 bases). This CDR3 has 15 amino acids. V gave up 3 bases and J gave up 3 bases, with 12 bases separating them. Looked up from germline, CDR1 is LNHDA and CDR2 is SQIVND (reference sequence). CDR3 DNA: TGTGCCAGTAGTATTACCAGGGGTTACAATCAGCCCCAGCATTTT. It codes for CASSITRGYNQPQHF.

The chain recombines TRBV30 with TRBJ1-1, with unresolved D. Germline V CDR1 and CDR2: GTSNPN, SVGIG (reference sequence). This CDR3 is 13 amino acids long. The V gene lost 5 bases and the J gene lost 1 base, with 11 bases spanning the gap. CDR3 nucleotides: TGTGCCTGGGAGGTCCCACCGAACACTGAAGCTTTCTTT. Protein: CAWEVPPNTEAFF.

This chain links TRBV4-1 with TRBJ1-2; 11 bases fit TRBD1. V shed 3 bases, J shed 5 bases, and the junction held 5 bases outside the gene matches. The CDR3 consists of 15 residues. Germline lookup yields CDR1 MGHRA and CDR2 YSYEKL. CDR3 nucleotides: TGCGCCAGCAGCCACGCCGGACAGGGGGCTTATGGCTACACCTTC. Translated: CASSHAGQGAYGYTF.

CDR3 DNA sequence: TGCGCCAGCAGCCCCTCAGCCTCTAGCGGGACATCCTACGAGCAGTACTTC. It codes for CASSPSASSGTSYEQYF. The chain has TRBV5-1 and TRBJ2-7; 9 positions match TRBD2. CDR1 is SGHRS, CDR2 YFSETQ, per germline. This CDR3 is 17 amino acids long. V shed 4 bases, J shed 1 base, and the junction held 12 bases outside the gene matches. Drawing the rest from reference TRBV5-1 and TRBJ2-7, the complete variable domain is KAGVTQTPRYLIKTRGQQVTLSCSPISGHRSVSWYQQTPGQGLQFLFEYFSETQRNKGNFPGRFSGRQFSNSRSEMNVSTLELGDSALYLCASSPSASSGTSYEQYFGPGTRLTVT.

The genes are TRBV4-2 and TRBJ2-6, with D unresolved. CDR1 LGHNA and CDR2 YNFKEQ come from the germline V gene. This CDR3 has 17 residues. V lost 0 bases and J lost 0, with 9 bases in between. The chain's CDR3 is CASSQERGSSGANVLTF. The CDR3 region has the DNA TGTGCCAGCAGCCAAGAACGAGGAAGCTCTGGGGCCAACGTCCTGACTTTC.

V and J are TRBV6-6 and TRBJ2-5; 7 bases fit TRBD2. This CDR3 is 13 amino acids long. Per germline, CDR1 MNHNY and CDR2 SVGAGI (reference sequence). The junction had 0 bases not matched to a gene; V was cut back by 2 bases and J by 3 bases. CDR3 protein: CASSYAGEETQYF. Here the CDR3 DNA reads TGTGCCAGCAGTTACGCGGGGGAAGAGACCCAGTACTTC.

The chain carries TRBV19 and TRBJ2-3, with D unclear. Germline V CDR1 and CDR2: LNHDA, SQIVND (reference sequence). V was pared by 5 bases and J by 2 bases, with 11 bases between. This CDR3 spans 14 amino acids. CDR3 sequence: CASSRSPITDTQYF. The CDR3 coding sequence is TGTGCCAGTAGTCGGAGTCCCATCACAGATACGCAGTATTTT.

The rearrangement uses TRBV7-9 and TRBJ2-1, with 10 bases matching TRBD2. V trimming: 1 base; J trimming: 6 bases; junction bases outside the gene matches: 9. The germline gives CDR1 SEHNR, CDR2 FQNEAQ (reference sequence). CDR3 length: 17 amino acids. CDR3 DNA: TGTGCCAGCAGCTTAGTGACCGGGACTAGCGACGTCAATGAGCAGTTCTTC. Its translation: CASSLVTGTSDVNEQFF.

The chain links TRBV11-2 to TRBJ2-2, with 7 bases identical to TRBD2. Looked up from germline, CDR1 is SGHAT and CDR2 is FQNNGV. CDR3 length equals 15 residues. The V and J ends lost 7 bases and 7 bases, in that order; junction bases with no gene match: 12. In nucleotides, the CDR3 is TGTGCCAGCACCACGTGGGAGGGTGGTAGCGGGGAGCTGTTTTTT. Its translation: CASTTWEGGSGELFF.